The 19 T cell receptor beta chains below all came from one sample that was sequenced in a study of T cells in Graves' hyperthyroidism and ophthalmopathy (dated by TCRdb to between 2017 and 2020). The library was obtained by multiplex PCR. The sequencer listed for this sample is Illumina HiSeq 2000. TCR beta CDR3 regions were amplified from RNA transcripts. The TCR CDR3 was subjected to a first round of RT-PCR using the HTBI primer set and the Qiagen OneStep RT-PCR kit. TCRdb trimmed public reads at Q25 via fastp, called clones via MiXCR and kept in-frame beta chains. Records with the same CDR3 protein are collapsed into one entry carrying the most frequent genes and DNA. Within this sample are under 750,000 distinct CDR3 sequences, with around a sixth of them counted one time only. The top ten clonotypes cover 16% of the sample. The sequenced material came from blood. The receptors were sampled from a woman between 50 and 59 years old with Graves' hyperthyroidism that later progressed to Graves' ophthalmopathy.

This clonotype occurred a few times. The chain combines TRBV30 with TRBJ1-2, with D uncertain. In germline, CDR1 is GTSNPN, CDR2 SVGIG (reference sequence). The CDR3 loop spans 15 amino acids. V was trimmed by 0 bases and J by 5 bases, leaving 16 bases between them. CDR3 bases: TGTGCCTGGAGTGTCTATGCCAAAAGGCAGTATGGCTACACCTTC. This codes for CAWSVYAKRQYGYTF.

This clonotype was seen repeatedly, ten times or more. This chain uses TRBV7-9 with TRBJ2-7; D not resolved. V shed 4 bases and J shed 2 bases, with 6 bases lying between them. The germline CDR1 and CDR2 sequences are SEHNR and FQNEAQ (reference sequence). This CDR3 region has 12 residues. The CDR3 spells CASSSTTYEQYF. The CDR3 DNA reads as TGTGCCAGCAGCTCTACCACCTACGAGCAGTACTTC.

The chain has TRBV28 and TRBJ2-7; D remains unclear. Trimming cost V 5 bases and J 4 bases, with 18 bases left between them. Per the germline V gene, CDR1 is MDHEN and CDR2 is SYDVKM. CDR3 length equals 15 residues. CDR3 sequence reads: CASSPSKVWGYEQYF. In DNA, the CDR3 is TGTGCCAGCAGTCCATCTAAGGTGTGGGGTTACGAGCAGTACTTC.

This clonotype was counted between two and nine times. The V gene is TRBV9, the J gene TRBJ1-2, with 8 bases matching TRBD1. With V trimmed by 3 bases and J by 8 bases, 9 bases remained unmatched. CDR3 length equals 14 residues. CDR1 is SGDLS, CDR2 YYNGEE, per germline. The CDR3 sequence is CASSEEWTGLGYTF. CDR3 coding DNA: TGTGCCAGCAGCGAGGAGTGGACAGGGCTAGGCTACACCTTC.

This clonotype was found a few times. This sequence joins TRBV7-9 and TRBJ1-2; D is perhaps TRBD1 (5 bases). The germline CDR1 and CDR2 sequences are SEHNR and FQNEAQ (reference sequence). V gave up 5 bases and J gave up 3 bases, with 13 bases separating them. The CDR3 is made up of 14 amino acids. CDR3 coding DNA: TGTGCCAGCAGCGACCGGGACGGATACTATGGCTACACCTTC. Translated: CASSDRDGYYGYTF. Filled out from reference TRBV7-9 and TRBJ1-2, the complete variable domain reads DTGVSQNPRHKITKRGQNVTFRCDPISEHNRLYWYRQTLGQGPEFLTYFQNEAQLEKSRLLSDRFSAERPKGSFSTLEIQRTEQGDSAMYLCASSDRDGYYGYTFGSGTRLTVV.

The rearrangement joins TRBV19 to TRBJ2-6; 7 bases align to TRBD2. The CDR3 loop spans 15 amino acids. Trimming removed 5 bases from V and 4 bases from J; junction bases left unmatched: 5. Germline assignment: CDR1 LNHDA and CDR2 SQIVND (reference sequence). CDR3 region: CASSWGGTGANVLTF. CDR3 sequence (DNA): TGTGCCAGTAGTTGGGGGGGAACCGGGGCCAACGTCCTGACTTTC.

In the case of this clonotype: A much larger clone is a single base away; this may be a read error. The conserved phenylalanine or tryptophan normally closing the CDR3 is absent here, so this likely arose from a read error. The chain combines TRBV27 with TRBJ2-7; 10 positions agree with TRBD1. There are 16 residues in the CDR3. CDR1 and CDR2 (germline): MNHEY, SMNVEV (reference sequence). The J segment lost 4 bases and the V segment lost 5 bases, leaving 11 bases of the junction unmatched. CDR3 sequence: CASSRIGQGDVYEQYL. Here the CDR3 DNA reads TGTGCCAGCAGTCGCATCGGACAGGGGGATGTGTACGAGCAGTACCTC.

The CDR3 DNA follows: TGTGCCAGCAGTGGCGGGGATCTCGCTGAAGCTTTCTTT. Translating it yields CASSGGDLAEAFF. The rearrangement joins TRBV6-1 to TRBJ1-1; D is unresolved. The germline V gene encodes CDR1 MNHNS and CDR2 SASEGT. The CDR3 extends over 13 amino acids. Trimming took off 4 bases at V and 6 bases at J, with 12 bases between the two ends.

This clonotype was counted between two and nine times. The chain is built from TRBV6-6 and TRBJ2-7, with 7 bases identical to TRBD2. The germline V gene encodes CDR1 MNHNY and CDR2 SVGAGI (reference sequence). Losses at the gene ends were 0 bases for V and 1 base for J; bases not matched to a gene: 6. The CDR3 loop spans 16 amino acids. The CDR3 loop is CASSYSWGGGSYEQYF. The CDR3 DNA sequence: TGTGCCAGCAGTTACTCTTGGGGGGGGGGATCCTACGAGCAGTACTTC.

The V gene is TRBV24-1, the J gene TRBJ1-5; a weak D match, TRBD1 (5 bases). Trimming pared 7 bases from V and 4 bases from J, leaving 13 bases between. This CDR3 region has 14 residues. Germline assignment: CDR1 KGHDR and CDR2 SFDVKD. The CDR3 protein is CATSKDGGNQPQHF. CDR3 DNA: TGTGCCACCAGCAAGGACGGGGGAAATCAGCCCCAGCATTTT.

This sequence joins TRBV3-1 and TRBJ2-7, with D hard to call. The germline V gene encodes CDR1 LGHDT and CDR2 YNNKEL (reference sequence). The CDR3 contains 11 residues. V was cut by 7 bases and J by 3 bases, with 7 bases left in between. The CDR3 spells CASTPIYEQYF. Written as DNA, the CDR3 is TGTGCCAGCACACCAATCTACGAGCAGTACTTC.

The V call is TRBV6-1, the J call TRBJ2-3; 14 positions match TRBD2. V shed 5 bases, J shed 8 bases, and the junction held 9 bases outside the gene matches. CDR3 length: 16 residues. Germline V gives CDR1 MNHNS, CDR2 SASEGT. The chain's CDR3 is CASSLKTSGGAGTQYF. CDR3 in DNA: TGTGCCAGCAGTCTTAAGACTAGCGGGGGGGCCGGTACGCAGTATTTT.

V gene TRBV6-2 or TRBV6-3 combines with J gene TRBJ2-1; no clear D. Germline loops: CDR1 MNHEY, CDR2 SVGEGT. The CDR3 loop spans 12 amino acids. Deletions cut 5 bases from V and 4 bases from J, with 6 bases between. The CDR3 bases are TGTGCCAGCAGTACACAGTACAATGAGCAGTTCTTC. Translated, it gives CASSTQYNEQFF.

This rearrangement joins TRBV6-1 to TRBJ2-2, with D tentatively TRBD2 (6 bases). The CDR3 has 12 residues. Deletions cut 6 bases from V and 13 bases from J, with 15 bases between. Germline lookup yields CDR1 MNHNS and CDR2 SASEGT. The CDR3 nucleotides are TGTGCCAGCAGCGACGGGGGTGTACGGCTGTTTTTT. Amino acids: CASSDGGVRLFF.

This clonotype was counted at least ten times. The rearrangement links TRBV18 to TRBJ2-3; TRBD1 matches at 8 bases. CDR1 is KGHSH and CDR2 is LQKENI in the germline V gene. This CDR3 has 16 residues. V lost 3 bases and J lost 14; bases outside the gene matches: 19. The CDR3 loop is CASSPTLSVPGQAPYF. CDR3 in DNA: TGTGCCAGCTCACCCACTCTATCCGTTCCGGGACAGGCGCCGTATTTT.

The rearrangement links TRBV19 to TRBJ1-4; no firm D call. This CDR3 has 14 residues. V lost 7 bases, J lost 0 bases, and 9 bases lay in between. CDR1 is LNHDA, CDR2 SQIVND, per germline (reference sequence). CDR3 amino acids: CASTQDPTNEKLFF. As DNA, the CDR3 is TGTGCCAGTACCCAGGACCCAACTAATGAAAAACTGTTTTTT.

This clonotype was observed many times. This chain links TRBV11-2 with TRBJ2-4; D is tentatively TRBD1 or TRBD2 (5 bases each). V lost 3 bases and J lost 7, with 13 bases in between. This CDR3 comprises 14 residues. Germline loops: CDR1 SGHAT, CDR2 FQNNGV. The DNA for the CDR3 is TGTGCCAGCAGCTTGTCGGGACGGCATAACATTCAGTACTTC. Protein product: CASSLSGRHNIQYF.

This chain connects TRBV3-1 to TRBJ1-3; TRBD1 is a possible D gene (5 bases). CDR1 and CDR2 from the germline V gene are LGHDT and YNNKEL (reference sequence). V dropped 4 bases and J dropped 0 bases, with 13 bases sitting between them. The CDR3 runs to 16 residues. The CDR3 nucleotides read TGTGCCAGCAGCCTAAGTCCAGGGAGCTCTGGAAACACCATATATTTT. This translates into CASSLSPGSSGNTIYF.

The chain combines TRBV9 with TRBJ1-3; no firm D call. The V end was cut by 9 bases, the J end by 0 bases, with 13 bases between. This CDR3 is built from 14 residues. CDR1 is SGDLS and CDR2 is YYNGEE in the germline V gene. The CDR3 here is CATSRTVSGNTIYF. The CDR3 region has the DNA TGTGCCACTAGCAGGACTGTCTCTGGAAACACCATATATTTT. The complete variable domain, with remaining parts taken from reference TRBV9 and TRBJ1-3, reads DSGVTQTPKHLITATGQRVTLRCSPRSGDLSVYWYQQSLDQGLQFLIQYYNGEERAKGNILERFSAQQFPDLHSELNLSSLELGDSALYFCATSRTVSGNTIYFGEGSWLTVV.